This T cell receptor beta chain was found in a study of early T cells in non-severe SARS-CoV-2 infection. This clonotype was counted ten times or more. From the 5' RACE reads, TCRdb called clonotypes with MiXCR, one entry per CDR3 protein. The sample shows over 30,000 distinct CDR3 sequences, roughly 6.6% of them seen only once. The origin of this receptor is an adult who was a healthcare worker with PCR-confirmed SARS-CoV-2 infection or an uninfected control (not recorded which). Sequenced here: whole blood, sampled at baseline.

CDR3 in DNA: TGTGCCAGCACCCCGGAGTTTATCTATGGCTACACCTTC. Translated: CASTPEFIYGYTF. The chain employs TRBV6-2 or TRBV6-3 and TRBJ1-2, with D hard to call. Germline assignment: CDR1 MNHEY and CDR2 SVGEGT. The CDR3 length is 13 residues. V lost 7 bases, J lost 4 bases, and 13 bases lay in between.